The present entry profiles one TCR beta chain with its context. The sample holds other DNA sequences that translate to the same CDR3. TCRdb's copy holds only in-frame clones and misses some; the assay was immunoSEQ multiplex PCR. The sample shows about 130,000 clones, roughly four fifths of them seen only once. These data belong to a study of blood T cell repertoires in COVID-19. About the study: T cells, B-cell-depleted T cells, or PBMCs supplied cDNA or gDNA.

The sample was peripheral blood. The origin of this receptor is a woman aged 55-70 years with acute or convalescent COVID-19.

The CDR3 DNA is TGCAGTGCTAGGGCCGGAAACACCATATATTTT. It codes for CSARAGNTIYF. V gene TRBV20-1 combines with J gene TRBJ1-3; D is unclear. This CDR3 has 11 amino acids. Germline CDR1 DFQATT, CDR2 SNEGSKA (reference sequence). The V gene lost 3 bases and the J gene lost 4 bases, with 4 bases spanning the gap.